Presented here are 17 T cell receptor beta chains from one specimen sequenced in a study of PD-L1 blockade in urothelial cancer. Using immunoSEQ multiplex PCR, the repertoire was profiled, and TCRdb retains in-frame clones only, with some absent. This sample has 55,000 to 80,000 clones, with roughly 86% found just once. Time point defined: pretreatment peripheral blood. The sequencing here drew on PBMCs, taken around atezolizumab (anti-PD-L1) treatment. Receptors were obtained from a man in his 60s with urothelial cancer.

This sequence joins TRBV5-1 and TRBJ1-1; D is perhaps TRBD1 (5 bases). Germline V gives CDR1 SGHRS, CDR2 YFSETQ. This CDR3 is 15 amino acids long. Trimming left V 3 bases short and J 1 base short, with 13 bases between. The CDR3 loop reads CASSSLSGGNTEAFF. The CDR3 nucleotides read TGCGCCAGCAGCTCGCTATCCGGGGGGAACACTGAAGCTTTCTTT.

This clone has just one count. The rearrangement uses TRBV7-2 and TRBJ2-2; a possible D gene is TRBD1 (6 bases). Germline V lookup: CDR1 SGHTA, CDR2 FQGNSA. V dropped 5 bases and J dropped 3 bases, with 10 bases sitting between them. CDR3 length: 14 amino acids. The CDR3 nucleotides are TGTGCCAGCAGCCCACAGGGTTACACCGGGGAGCTGTTTTTT. Its translation: CASSPQGYTGELFF.

The chain joins TRBV6-5 to TRBJ2-2, with TRBD1 as a possible D gene (8 bases). The ends were cut back, 2 bases at V and 7 bases at J, with 14 bases in the middle. CDR1 MNHEY and CDR2 SVGAGI come from the germline V gene. The CDR3 is 15 amino acids. DNA for the CDR3: TGTGCCAGCAGTTACAGGACAGGGAGGGGCGGGGAGCTGTTTTTT. Translated, it gives CASSYRTGRGGELFF.

V and J are TRBV7-8 and TRBJ2-7; TRBD2 aligns across 13 bases. V gave up 5 bases and J gave up 5 bases; unmatched junction bases: 9. The CDR3 is made up of 16 amino acids. Germline V gene data show CDR1 as SGHVS and CDR2 as FQNEAQ. CDR3 region: CASSLLLTSGGHEQYF. The CDR3 DNA sequence: TGTGCCAGCAGCCTTTTGCTGACTAGCGGGGGGCACGAGCAGTACTTC.

This clone is a singleton in its sample. The chain uses TRBV10-1 and TRBJ2-3, with unresolved D. This CDR3 contains 13 residues. Germline assignment: CDR1 WNHNN and CDR2 SYGVQD (reference sequence). Trimming cost V 2 bases and J 5 bases, with 8 bases left between them. CDR3 coding DNA: TGCGCCAGCAGTGAGACACAGCAAGATACGCAGTATTTT. Amino acids: CASSETQQDTQYF.

The chain uses TRBV7-2 and TRBJ2-5; TRBD2 matches 7 bases. Germline V gene lookup returns CDR1 SGHTA and CDR2 FQGNSA. The CDR3 contains 16 residues. Trimming at V came to 1 base and at J to 4 bases, leaving 9 bases not matched to a gene. The CDR3 is CASSLVHVGGIETQYF. CDR3 in DNA: TGTGCCAGCAGCTTAGTCCATGTCGGGGGGATAGAGACCCAGTACTTC.

The CDR3 protein is CASSLSREPGNEKLFF. CDR3 sequence (DNA): TGCGCCAGCAGCTTGAGCCGGGAACCGGGAAATGAAAAACTGTTTTTT. This sequence joins TRBV5-1 and TRBJ1-4; D remains ambiguous. The V gene's germline CDR1 is SGHRS and CDR2 YFSETQ. The CDR3 has 16 residues. Deletions cut 1 base from V and 5 bases from J, with 15 bases between.

The chain links TRBV4-2 to TRBJ1-4; D is uncertain. CDR3 length equals 16 residues. CDR1 and CDR2 from the germline V gene are LGHNA and YNFKEQ. The V end was cut by 0 bases, the J end by 8 bases, with 16 bases between. CDR3 residues: CASSQDLRGYVEKLFF. CDR3 nucleotides: TGTGCCAGCAGCCAAGATCTACGGGGATACGTGGAAAAACTGTTTTTT.

The chain links TRBV6-4 to TRBJ1-1; D unclear. CDR3 length: 14 amino acids. Trimming removed 6 bases at V and 4 bases at J, with 15 bases between. Germline V lookup: CDR1 MRHNA, CDR2 SNTAGT. The CDR3 reads CASRGGGPGTEAFF. In DNA, the CDR3 is TGTGCCAGCAGGGGAGGAGGGCCGGGCACTGAAGCTTTCTTT.

A single count supports this clone. This chain links TRBV7-9 with TRBJ2-1, with 9 nucleotides matching TRBD1. CDR1 is SEHNR, CDR2 FQNEAQ, per germline (reference sequence). Trimming removed 5 bases from V and 4 bases from J; junction bases left unmatched: 18. The CDR3 sequence is 19 residues long. The CDR3 region has the DNA TGTGCCAGCAGCCACAACATCATTATCCGGGACAGGGTTTACAATGAGCAGTTCTTC. Its translation: CASSHNIIIRDRVYNEQFF. Variable domain in full (rest from reference TRBV7-9 and TRBJ2-1): DTGVSQNPRHKITKRGQNVTFRCDPISEHNRLYWYRQTLGQGPEFLTYFQNEAQLEKSRLLSDRFSAERPKGSFSTLEIQRTEQGDSAMYLCASSHNIIIRDRVYNEQFFGPGTRLTVL.

The chain uses TRBV28 and TRBJ1-1; 7 bases map to TRBD1. The CDR3 covers 19 residues. J was trimmed by 1 base and V by 2 bases; bases with no gene match: 16. Germline loops: CDR1 MDHEN, CDR2 SYDVKM. The CDR3 coding sequence is TGTGCCAGCAGTTTAGGGTTTGGCAGGGGGTCTAACAAGAACACTGAAGCTTTCTTT. It yields the protein CASSLGFGRGSNKNTEAFF. The variable domain in full, completed from reference TRBV28 and TRBJ1-1, reads DVKVTQSSRYLVKRTGEKVFLECVQDMDHENMFWYRQDPGLGLRLIYFSYDVKMKEKGDIPEGYSVSREKKERFSLILESASTNQTSMYLCASSLGFGRGSNKNTEAFFGQGTRLTVV.

The genes are TRBV6-5 and TRBJ2-2, with 8 bases identical to TRBD1. The CDR3 is 14 residues long. With 7 bases clipped from V and 5 bases from J, the junction kept 6 bases outside the gene matches. The germline gives CDR1 MNHEY, CDR2 SVGAGI. CDR3 nucleotides: TGTGCCAGCACCGGACAGGGTTTTACCGGGGAGCTGTTTTTT. Translation gives CASTGQGFTGELFF.

The V gene is TRBV18, the J gene TRBJ1-2; the match to TRBD1 covers 7 bases. CDR1 is KGHSH and CDR2 is LQKENI in the germline V gene. J was trimmed by 2 bases and V by 4 bases; bases with no gene match: 10. The CDR3 sequence is 16 residues long. The CDR3, as DNA: TGTGCCAGCTCACAACCCGGGACAGAGAGCAACTATGGCTACACCTTC. This gives the protein CASSQPGTESNYGYTF.

This chain connects TRBV6-6 to TRBJ1-2; 8 bases align to TRBD1. The CDR3 sequence is 16 residues long. Germline assignment: CDR1 MNHNY and CDR2 SVGAGI (reference sequence). V lost 6 bases, J lost 2 bases, and 11 bases stayed unmatched. The CDR3 is CASSQTGEVGNYGYTF. The CDR3 nucleotides read TGTGCCAGCAGCCAGACAGGGGAGGTGGGAAACTATGGCTACACCTTC.

This chain uses TRBV4-1 with TRBJ2-1; TRBD1 matches 8 bases. CDR1 MGHRA and CDR2 YSYEKL come from the germline V gene. This CDR3 is built from 16 residues. J lost 6 bases, V lost 0 bases, and 7 bases had no gene match. The CDR3 here is CASSQDWRQGSNEQFF. The DNA for the CDR3 is TGCGCCAGCAGCCAAGATTGGAGACAGGGGAGCAATGAGCAGTTCTTC.

The chain carries TRBV28 and TRBJ2-4, with D perhaps matching TRBD1 (5 bases). Germline CDR1 is MDHEN and CDR2 is SYDVKM. V lost 7 bases to trimming and J lost 1 base, with 11 bases between them. The CDR3 sequence is 14 residues long. The chain's CDR3 is CASIEQEAKNIQYF. In DNA form, the CDR3 reads TGTGCCAGCATCGAACAGGAGGCCAAAAACATTCAGTACTTC. Looking up the rest from reference TRBV28 and TRBJ2-4 gives the full variable domain: DVKVTQSSRYLVKRTGEKVFLECVQDMDHENMFWYRQDPGLGLRLIYFSYDVKMKEKGDIPEGYSVSREKKERFSLILESASTNQTSMYLCASIEQEAKNIQYFGAGTRLSVL.

The V and J genes are TRBV6-6 and TRBJ1-2; D is unresolved. V was clipped by 8 bases and J by 2 bases, with 12 bases between them. CDR3 length: 13 residues. CDR1 is MNHNY, CDR2 SVGAGI, per germline (reference sequence). The CDR3 sequence: CASFSEQNYGYTF. The CDR3 DNA sequence: TGTGCCAGCTTTTCAGAACAGAACTATGGCTACACCTTC.